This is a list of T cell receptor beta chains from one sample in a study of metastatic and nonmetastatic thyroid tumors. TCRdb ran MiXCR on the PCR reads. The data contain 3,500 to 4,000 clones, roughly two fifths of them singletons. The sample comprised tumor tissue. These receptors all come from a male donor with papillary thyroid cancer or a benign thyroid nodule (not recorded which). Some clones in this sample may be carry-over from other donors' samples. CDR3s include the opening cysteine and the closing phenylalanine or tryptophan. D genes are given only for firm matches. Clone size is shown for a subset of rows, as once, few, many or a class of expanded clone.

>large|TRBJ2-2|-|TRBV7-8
CASSLRTGRSTGELFF
TGTGCCAGCAGCTTAAGAACAGGGAGGTCCACCGGGGAGCTGTTTTTT
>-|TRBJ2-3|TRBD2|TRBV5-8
CASSLGSGSTDTQYF
TGTGCCAGCAGCTTGGGTAGCGGGAGCACAGATACGCAGTATTTT
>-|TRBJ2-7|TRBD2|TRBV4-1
CASSQDLLAGGLIRNEQYF
TGCGCCAGCAGCCAAGACCTACTAGCGGGGGGGCTAATTAGGAACGAGCAGTACTTC
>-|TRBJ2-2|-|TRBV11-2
CASSLSRRNLGELFF
TGTGCCAGCAGCTTATCCCGTAGGAATCTCGGGGAGCTGTTTTTT
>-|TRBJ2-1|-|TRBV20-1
CSARRPSYNEQFF
TGCAGTGCTAGAAGGCCCTCCTACAATGAGCAGTTCTTC
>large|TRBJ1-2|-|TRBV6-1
CASRGKGFNYGYTF
TGTGCCAGCAGAGGGAAGGGATTCAACTATGGCTACACCTTC
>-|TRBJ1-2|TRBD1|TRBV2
CASGPDRDGYTF
TGTGCCAGCGGACCCGACAGGGATGGCTACACCTTC
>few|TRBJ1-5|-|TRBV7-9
CASSLDQQPQHF
TGTGCCAGCAGCTTAGACCAACAGCCCCAGCATTTT
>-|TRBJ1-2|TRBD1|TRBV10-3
CAISEKGQGFVYGYTF
TGTGCCATCAGTGAGAAAGGACAGGGATTCGTCTATGGCTACACCTTC
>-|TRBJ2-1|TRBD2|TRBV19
CASSIETSGSYNEQFF
TGTGCCAGTAGTATCGAAACTAGCGGGTCCTACAATGAGCAGTTCTTC
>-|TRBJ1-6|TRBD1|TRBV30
CAWGGYAGQMNSPLHF
TGTGCCTGGGGTGGGTACGCGGGACAGATGAATTCACCCCTCCACTTT
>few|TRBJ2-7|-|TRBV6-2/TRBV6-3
CASSYSGDRPYEQYF
TGTGCCAGCAGTTACAGCGGAGACAGACCCTACGAGCAGTACTTC
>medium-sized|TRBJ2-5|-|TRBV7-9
CASSKLGGIQETQYF
TGTGCCAGCAGCAAGTTGGGGGGAATCCAAGAGACCCAGTACTTC
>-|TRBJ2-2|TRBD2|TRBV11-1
CATRTGRAGRTNTGELFF
TGTGCCACCCGAACGGGAAGAGCGGGACGCACGAACACCGGGGAGCTGTTTTTT
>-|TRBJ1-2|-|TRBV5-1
CASSFSTLTIRGYTF
TGCGCCAGCAGCTTTTCGACCCTTACGATAAGAGGCTACACCTTC
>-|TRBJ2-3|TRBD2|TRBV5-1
CASSSGGTSGSFDTQYF
TGCGCCAGCAGCTCTGGAGGGACTAGCGGGAGTTTTGATACGCAGTATTTT
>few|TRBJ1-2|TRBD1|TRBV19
CASSGTARGYGYTF
TGTGCCAGTAGCGGGACAGCCCGAGGTTATGGCTACACCTTC
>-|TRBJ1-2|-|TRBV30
CAWSIDGHYGYTF
TGTGCCTGGTCGATCGACGGCCATTATGGCTACACCTTC
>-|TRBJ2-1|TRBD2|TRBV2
CASSEWGTGGEQFF
TGTGCCAGCAGTGAATGGGGGACGGGGGGTGAGCAGTTCTTC
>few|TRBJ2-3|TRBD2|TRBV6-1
CASIRTSGSIPDTQYF
TGTGCCAGCATTAGGACTAGCGGGAGCATTCCAGATACGCAGTATTTT